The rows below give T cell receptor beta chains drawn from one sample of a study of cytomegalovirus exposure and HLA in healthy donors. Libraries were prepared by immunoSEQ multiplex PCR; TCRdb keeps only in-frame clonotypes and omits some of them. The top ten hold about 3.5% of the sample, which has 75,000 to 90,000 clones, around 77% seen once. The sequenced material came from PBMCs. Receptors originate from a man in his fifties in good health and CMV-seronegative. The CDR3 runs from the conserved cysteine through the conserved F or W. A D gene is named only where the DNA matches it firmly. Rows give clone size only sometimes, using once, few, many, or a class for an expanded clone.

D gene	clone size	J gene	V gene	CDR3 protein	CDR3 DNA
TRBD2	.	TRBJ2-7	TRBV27	CASNSLGGIYEQYF	TGTGCCAGCAACAGCCTCGGGGGGATCTACGAGCAGTACTTC
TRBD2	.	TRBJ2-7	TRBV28	CASVELAGAYEQYF	TGTGCCAGCGTCGAACTAGCGGGGGCTTACGAGCAGTACTTC
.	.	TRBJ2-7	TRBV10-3	CAISGSLGGSYEQYF	TGTGCCATCAGTGGATCGTTGGGGGGATCCTACGAGCAGTACTTC
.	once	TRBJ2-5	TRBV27	CASSLYPRQTQYF	TGTGCCAGCAGTTTATACCCGAGGCAGACCCAGTACTTC
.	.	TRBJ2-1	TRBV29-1	CSVGHSSYNEQFF	TGCAGCGTTGGACATAGCTCCTACAATGAGCAGTTCTTC
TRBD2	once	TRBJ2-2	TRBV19	CASSIVSGVTGELFF	TGTGCCAGTAGTATAGTTAGCGGGGTCACCGGGGAGCTGTTTTTT
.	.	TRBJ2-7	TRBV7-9	CASSPERRGAYEQYF	TGTGCCAGCAGCCCAGAGAGGCGGGGAGCCTACGAGCAGTACTTC
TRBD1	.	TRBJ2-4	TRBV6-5	CASRARTGIDIQYF	TGTGCCAGCAGAGCAAGGACAGGAATCGACATTCAGTACTTC
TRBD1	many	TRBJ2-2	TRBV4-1	CASSQGEQGPGELFF	TGCGCCAGCAGCCAAGGGGAACAGGGGCCCGGGGAGCTGTTTTTT
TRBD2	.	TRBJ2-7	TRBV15	CATSQAGGFFEQYF	TGTGCCACCAGTCAAGCGGGGGGTTTTTTCGAGCAGTACTTC
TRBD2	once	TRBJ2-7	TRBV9	CASSVGLAGGAYEQYF	TGTGCCAGCAGCGTAGGGCTAGCGGGCGGGGCCTACGAGCAGTACTTC
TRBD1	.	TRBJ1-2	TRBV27	CASSNRGGAGYGYTF	TGTGCCAGCAGTAACAGGGGGGGGGCGGGTTATGGCTACACCTTC
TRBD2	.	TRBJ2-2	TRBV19	CASSIEGTRRNTGELFF	TGTGCCAGTAGTATTGAGGGGACTAGGAGGAACACCGGGGAGCTGTTTTTT
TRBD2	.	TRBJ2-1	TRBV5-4	CASNAGGQNYNEQFF	TGTGCCAGCAACGCGGGGGGCCAGAACTACAATGAGCAGTTCTTC
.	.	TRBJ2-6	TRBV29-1	CSVGAGQGANVLTF	TGCAGCGTTGGGGCAGGGCAGGGGGCCAACGTCCTGACTTTC
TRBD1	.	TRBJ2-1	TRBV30	CAWSPGQGANEQFF	TGTGCCTGGAGCCCGGGACAGGGGGCGAATGAGCAGTTCTTC
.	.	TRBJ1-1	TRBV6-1	CASSEPWEGAFF	TGTGCCAGCAGTGAACCGTGGGAGGGGGCTTTCTTT
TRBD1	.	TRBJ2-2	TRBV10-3	CAIRTGTGKNTGELFF	TGTGCCATCAGAACTGGGACAGGAAAGAACACCGGGGAGCTGTTTTTT
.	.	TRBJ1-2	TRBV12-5	CASGGAGPGGYTF	TGTGCTAGTGGGGGGGCCGGACCGGGGGGCTACACCTTC
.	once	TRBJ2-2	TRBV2	CASTRNTGELFF	TGTGCCAGCACCCGGAACACCGGGGAGCTGTTTTTT
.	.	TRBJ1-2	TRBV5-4	CASSLGADNYGYTF	TGTGCCAGCAGCTTGGGGGCAGACAACTATGGCTACACCTTC
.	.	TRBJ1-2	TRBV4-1	CASSQAGATGRDYGYTF	TGCGCCAGCAGCCAAGCGGGGGCTACAGGGAGGGACTATGGCTACACCTTC
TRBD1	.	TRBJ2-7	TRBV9	CASSPPGQGIVEQYF	TGTGCCAGCAGCCCTCCGGGACAGGGGATAGTCGAGCAGTACTTC
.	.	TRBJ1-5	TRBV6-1	CASSEERFQPQHF	TGTGCCAGCAGTGAAGAACGGTTTCAGCCCCAGCATTTT
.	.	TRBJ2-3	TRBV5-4	CASRADWGFADTQYF	TGTGCCAGCAGGGCGGACTGGGGATTCGCAGATACGCAGTATTTT
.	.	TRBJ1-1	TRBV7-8	CASSLTVNTEAFF	TGTGCCAGCAGCCTTACAGTGAACACTGAAGCTTTCTTT
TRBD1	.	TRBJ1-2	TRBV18	CASSLSEGAARTMRYTF	TGTGCCAGCTCACTCTCGGAGGGGGCGGCGAGAACTATGAGATACACCTTC
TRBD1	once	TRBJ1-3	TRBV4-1	CASSQDDGTGSSGNTIYF	TGCGCCAGCAGCCAAGATGACGGGACAGGGTCCTCTGGAAACACCATATATTTT
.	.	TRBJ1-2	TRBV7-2	CASSLSDDLYGYTF	TGTGCCAGCAGCTTAAGCGATGACCTTTATGGCTACACCTTC
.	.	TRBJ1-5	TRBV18	CASSPLVTRDGNQPQHF	TGTGCCAGCTCACCGTTAGTAACGAGGGATGGCAATCAGCCCCAGCATTTT
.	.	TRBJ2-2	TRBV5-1	CASSLDRLNTGELFF	TGCGCCAGCAGCTTGGACAGGCTGAACACCGGGGAGCTGTTTTTT
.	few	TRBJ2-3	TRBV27	CASSLSWGGGGASNTQYF	TGTGCCAGCAGTTTATCATGGGGGGGCGGGGGCGCCTCTAATACGCAGTATTTT
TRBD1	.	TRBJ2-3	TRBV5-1	CASSFLRTGSMTDTQYF	TGCGCCAGCAGCTTCTTGCGGACAGGTTCTATGACAGATACGCAGTATTTT
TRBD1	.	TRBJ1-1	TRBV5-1	CASSSFTGENTEAFF	TGCGCCAGCAGCTCCTTTACAGGGGAGAACACTGAAGCTTTCTTT
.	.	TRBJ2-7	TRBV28	CASSFTFGSRPEEQYF	TGTGCCAGCAGTTTCACATTCGGCAGTCGCCCGGAGGAGCAGTACTTC
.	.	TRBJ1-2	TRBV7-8	CASSLVWGDNYGYTF	TGTGCCAGCAGCTTAGTATGGGGAGATAACTATGGCTACACCTTC
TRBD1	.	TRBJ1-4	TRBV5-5	CASSQDRGLSGELFF	TGTGCCAGCAGCCAGGACAGGGGGCTAAGTGGTGAACTGTTTTTT
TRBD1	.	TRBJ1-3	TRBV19	CASTSGTGIGNTIYF	TGTGCCAGTACCTCCGGGACAGGGATAGGAAACACCATATATTTT
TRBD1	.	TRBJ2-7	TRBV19	CASSMDRGALYEQYF	TGTGCCAGTAGCATGGACAGGGGAGCCCTCTACGAGCAGTACTTC
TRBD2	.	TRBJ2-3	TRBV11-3	CASSSRTSGETDTQYF	TGTGCCAGCAGCTCGCGGACTAGCGGGGAGACAGATACGCAGTATTTT
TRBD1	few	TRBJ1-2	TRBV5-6	CASSYGTGADGYTF	TGTGCCAGCAGCTACGGGACAGGAGCTGATGGCTACACCTTC
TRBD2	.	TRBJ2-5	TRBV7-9	CASSLAGLYQETQYF	TGTGCCAGCAGTCTAGCGGGGTTATACCAAGAGACCCAGTACTTC
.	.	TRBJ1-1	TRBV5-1	CASSLAEGVNTEAFF	TGCGCCAGCAGCTTGGCCGAGGGGGTGAACACTGAAGCTTTCTTT
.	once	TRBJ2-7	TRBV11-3	CASSGAFREQYF	TGTGCCAGCAGCGGGGCGTTCCGCGAGCAGTACTTC
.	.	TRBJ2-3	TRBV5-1	CASSLDRDTQYF	TGCGCCAGCAGCTTGGACAGGGATACGCAGTATTTT
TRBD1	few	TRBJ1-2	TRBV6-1	CASSSSDRGGGYTF	TGTGCCAGCAGTTCGTCAGACAGGGGGGGAGGCTACACCTTC
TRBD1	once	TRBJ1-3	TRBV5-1	CASSPGTGVGNTIYF	TGCGCCAGCAGCCCAGGGACAGGGGTTGGAAACACCATATATTTT
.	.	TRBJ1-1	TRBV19	CASSPGDFLAEAFF	TGTGCCAGTAGTCCCGGGGACTTCCTCGCTGAAGCTTTCTTT
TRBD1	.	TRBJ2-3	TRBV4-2	CASSQEGTGARDTQYF	TGTGCCAGCAGCCAAGAAGGGACAGGAGCACGAGATACGCAGTATTTT
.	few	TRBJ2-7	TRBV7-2	CARWRGSDLLQGGYEQYF	TGTGCGAGATGGAGAGGGTCTGACCTGTTACAGGGTGGCTACGAGCAGTACTTC
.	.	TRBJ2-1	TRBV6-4	CATGDYNEQFF	TGTGCCACGGGGGACTACAATGAGCAGTTCTTC
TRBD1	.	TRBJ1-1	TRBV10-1	CASSSGGEWTEAFF	TGCGCCAGCAGTTCAGGGGGCGAGTGGACTGAAGCTTTCTTT
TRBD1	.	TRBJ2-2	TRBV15	CATSRVRGGSNTGELFF	TGTGCCACCAGCAGAGTTCGAGGGGGCTCGAACACCGGGGAGCTGTTTTTT
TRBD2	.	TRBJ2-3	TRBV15	CATSNLAGGLTDTQYF	TGTGCCACCAGCAATCTAGCGGGGGGCCTCACAGATACGCAGTATTTT
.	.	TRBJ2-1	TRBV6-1	CASSGNRYNEQFF	TGTGCCAGCAGTGGGAACAGGTACAATGAGCAGTTCTTC
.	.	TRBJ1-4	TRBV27	CASSFSGVGEKLFF	TGTGCCAGCAGTTTTTCAGGCGTTGGAGAAAAACTGTTTTTT
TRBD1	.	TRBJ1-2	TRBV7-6	CASSLQGAEGYTF	TGTGCCAGCAGCCTACAGGGGGCCGAGGGCTACACCTTC
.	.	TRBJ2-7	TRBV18	CASSPGPGYEQYF	TGTGCCAGCTCACCAGGTCCGGGGTACGAGCAGTACTTC
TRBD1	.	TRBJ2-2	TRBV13	CASSSLGTGATGELFF	TGTGCCAGCAGCTCGTTGGGGACAGGGGCCACCGGGGAGCTGTTTTTT
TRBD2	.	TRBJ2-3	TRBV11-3	CASSPGTSPPTDTQYF	TGTGCCAGCAGCCCCGGGACTAGCCCGCCCACAGATACGCAGTATTTT